Listed below are T cell receptor beta chains from one sample, sequenced in a study of blood T cell repertoires in COVID-19. Libraries were prepared by immunoSEQ multiplex PCR; TCRdb keeps only in-frame clonotypes and omits some of them. Of some 96,000 clones detected, 86% appear once; the ten largest clones hold under 13%. The sample consisted of peripheral blood. The receptors come from a man in his fifties or sixties with acute or convalescent COVID-19. Each CDR3 is given with its conserved first and last residue. D genes are given only for firm matches. Size is stated for part of the rows, as once, few or many counts, or as a class when the clone is expanded.

J gene: TRBJ2-5
V gene: TRBV2
D gene: .
clone size: .
CDR3 protein: CASSEIPRTVRGTQYF
CDR3 DNA: TGTGCCAGCAGTGAGATACCCCGGACAGTCCGGGGGACCCAGTACTTC

J gene: TRBJ2-3
V gene: TRBV10-2
D gene: TRBD1
clone size: once
CDR3 protein: CASSPDRGPDTQYF
CDR3 DNA: TGCGCCAGCAGTCCAGACAGGGGACCAGATACGCAGTATTTT

J gene: TRBJ2-1
V gene: TRBV6-2/TRBV6-3
D gene: TRBD2
clone size: once
CDR3 protein: CASSYSGGRRRNEQFF
CDR3 DNA: TGTGCCAGCAGTTACTCGGGCGGGAGAAGAAGGAATGAGCAGTTCTTC

J gene: TRBJ2-5
V gene: TRBV11-2
D gene: TRBD1
clone size: .
CDR3 protein: CASSGHRGQETQYF
CDR3 DNA: TGTGCCAGCAGCGGCCACAGGGGGCAAGAGACCCAGTACTTC

J gene: TRBJ2-5
V gene: TRBV4-2
D gene: .
clone size: few
CDR3 protein: CASSQGEAGQETQYF
CDR3 DNA: TGTGCCAGCAGCCAAGGAGAAGCGGGTCAAGAGACCCAGTACTTC

J gene: TRBJ1-1
V gene: TRBV18
D gene: .
clone size: few
CDR3 protein: CASSPGRSPLNTEAFF
CDR3 DNA: TGTGCCAGCTCACCAGGGAGATCCCCCCTGAACACTGAAGCTTTCTTT

J gene: TRBJ1-5
V gene: TRBV10-1
D gene: .
clone size: .
CDR3 protein: CASSDQGHSNQPQHF
CDR3 DNA: TGCGCCAGCAGTGACCAGGGCCATAGCAATCAGCCCCAGCATTTT

J gene: TRBJ2-3
V gene: TRBV5-8
D gene: TRBD1
clone size: .
CDR3 protein: CASSRNLSPGQGSSDTQYF
CDR3 DNA: TGTGCCAGCAGCAGGAACCTCTCACCGGGACAGGGTAGTTCAGATACGCAGTATTTT

J gene: TRBJ2-2
V gene: TRBV3-1/TRBV3-2
D gene: .
clone size: .
CDR3 protein: CASSPPGVAANTGELFF
CDR3 DNA: TGTGCCAGCAGCCCCCCGGGGGTAGCGGCTAACACCGGGGAGCTGTTTTTT

J gene: TRBJ2-6
V gene: TRBV30
D gene: TRBD1
clone size: .
CDR3 protein: CAWSFRQGAASGANVLTF
CDR3 DNA: TGTGCCTGGAGTTTTCGACAGGGGGCCGCCTCTGGGGCCAACGTCCTGACTTTC

J gene: TRBJ2-7
V gene: TRBV24-1
D gene: TRBD1
clone size: .
CDR3 protein: CATSVYSGTGEYEQYF
CDR3 DNA: TGTGCCACCAGTGTCTACTCCGGGACAGGGGAATACGAGCAGTACTTC

J gene: TRBJ2-2
V gene: TRBV3-1/TRBV3-2
D gene: .
clone size: .
CDR3 protein: CASSPRTPRASGELFF
CDR3 DNA: TGTGCCAGCAGCCCCCGGACTCCGAGAGCGTCCGGGGAGCTGTTTTTT

J gene: TRBJ1-2
V gene: TRBV7-2
D gene: .
clone size: few
CDR3 protein: CASSPDTTYGYTF
CDR3 DNA: TGTGCCAGCAGCCCGGACACGACCTATGGCTACACCTTC

J gene: TRBJ2-4
V gene: TRBV3-1/TRBV3-2
D gene: TRBD2
clone size: once
CDR3 protein: CASSQSRASGSNIQYF
CDR3 DNA: TGTGCCAGCAGCCAATCCCGGGCTAGCGGGAGTAACATTCAGTACTTC

J gene: TRBJ2-7
V gene: TRBV19
D gene: .
clone size: .
CDR3 protein: CASSSDSYEQYF
CDR3 DNA: TGTGCCAGTAGTAGCGACAGCTACGAGCAGTACTTC

J gene: TRBJ1-2
V gene: TRBV6-5
D gene: .
clone size: .
CDR3 protein: CASSRQSGGYTF
CDR3 DNA: TGTGCCAGCAGTCGACAGAGCGGGGGCTACACCTTC

J gene: TRBJ2-7
V gene: TRBV18
D gene: .
clone size: .
CDR3 protein: CASSPVPGTYEQYF
CDR3 DNA: TGTGCCAGCTCTCCCGTACCCGGGACCTACGAGCAGTACTTC

J gene: TRBJ1-1
V gene: TRBV10-3
D gene: TRBD1
clone size: .
CDR3 protein: CAISEYQGATEAFF
CDR3 DNA: TGTGCCATCAGTGAGTATCAGGGGGCAACTGAAGCTTTCTTT

J gene: TRBJ2-3
V gene: TRBV19
D gene: TRBD2
clone size: .
CDR3 protein: CASSNRLAGGSDTQYF
CDR3 DNA: TGTGCCAGTAGTAATAGGCTAGCGGGAGGGTCAGATACGCAGTATTTT

J gene: TRBJ2-1
V gene: TRBV29-1
D gene: .
clone size: .
CDR3 protein: CSVVRTEIVF
CDR3 DNA: TGCAGCGTTGTAAGGACAGAGATCGTCTTC

J gene: TRBJ1-6
V gene: TRBV21-1
D gene: .
clone size: .
CDR3 protein: CASSKVPPGTGCNSPLHF
CDR3 DNA: TGTGCCAGCAGCAAAGTGCCCCCCGGGACAGGTTGTAATTCACCCCTCCACTTT

J gene: TRBJ1-6
V gene: TRBV9
D gene: .
clone size: .
CDR3 protein: CASSPRESYNSPLHF
CDR3 DNA: TGTGCCAGCAGTCCCAGGGAATCCTATAATTCACCCCTCCACTTT

J gene: TRBJ2-3
V gene: TRBV3-1/TRBV3-2
D gene: TRBD2
clone size: .
CDR3 protein: CASSPLGSSGGDTQYF
CDR3 DNA: TGTGCCAGCAGCCCCCTGGGATCTAGCGGTGGGGATACGCAGTATTTT

J gene: TRBJ2-7
V gene: TRBV7-7
D gene: .
clone size: .
CDR3 protein: CASSLGLGSEQYF
CDR3 DNA: TGTGCCAGCAGCTTAGGGTTGGGGAGTGAGCAGTACTTC

J gene: TRBJ2-1
V gene: TRBV19
D gene: TRBD2
clone size: once
CDR3 protein: CASSDKLAGRYNEQFF
CDR3 DNA: TGTGCCAGTAGTGACAAACTAGCGGGAAGATACAATGAGCAGTTCTTC

J gene: TRBJ1-3
V gene: TRBV5-6
D gene: .
clone size: .
CDR3 protein: CASSFSGTGNTIYF
CDR3 DNA: TGTGCCAGCAGCTTCTCAGGGACTGGAAACACCATATATTTT

J gene: TRBJ1-2
V gene: TRBV29-1
D gene: TRBD1
clone size: .
CDR3 protein: CSVTPTGSYGYTF
CDR3 DNA: TGCAGCGTGACCCCGACAGGGTCCTATGGCTACACCTTC

J gene: TRBJ2-1
V gene: TRBV12-3/TRBV12-4
D gene: .
clone size: .
CDR3 protein: CASSLLANEQFF
CDR3 DNA: TGTGCCAGCAGTTTACTAGCAAATGAGCAGTTCTTC

J gene: TRBJ1-2
V gene: TRBV30
D gene: .
clone size: once
CDR3 protein: CAWSKGINYGYTF
CDR3 DNA: TGTGCCTGGAGTAAGGGGATTAACTATGGCTACACCTTC

J gene: TRBJ2-2
V gene: TRBV19
D gene: TRBD2
clone size: .
CDR3 protein: CASSLQREAWSTGELFF
CDR3 DNA: TGTGCCAGTAGCCTCCAGCGGGAGGCCTGGAGCACCGGGGAGCTGTTTTTT

J gene: TRBJ2-7
V gene: TRBV6-6
D gene: TRBD1
clone size: many
CDR3 protein: CASSDGTGATYEQYF
CDR3 DNA: TGTGCCAGCAGTGATGGGACAGGGGCTACCTACGAGCAGTACTTC

J gene: TRBJ2-7
V gene: TRBV3-1/TRBV3-2
D gene: TRBD1
clone size: .
CDR3 protein: CASSQGQGAQGEQYF
CDR3 DNA: TGTGCCAGCAGCCAAGGACAGGGGGCGCAGGGCGAGCAGTACTTC

J gene: TRBJ1-1
V gene: TRBV27
D gene: .
clone size: .
CDR3 protein: CASSLLGASDTEAFF
CDR3 DNA: TGTGCCAGCAGTTTATTGGGGGCATCGGACACTGAAGCTTTCTTT

J gene: TRBJ2-7
V gene: TRBV7-2
D gene: TRBD2
clone size: .
CDR3 protein: CASSLGPSGIGYEQYF
CDR3 DNA: TGTGCCAGCAGCTTAGGGCCTAGCGGGATAGGCTACGAGCAGTACTTC

J gene: TRBJ1-2
V gene: TRBV2
D gene: TRBD1
clone size: .
CDR3 protein: CASTGIRGHGYTF
CDR3 DNA: TGTGCCAGCACCGGAATCAGGGGGCACGGCTACACCTTC

J gene: TRBJ1-1
V gene: TRBV7-9
D gene: .
clone size: .
CDR3 protein: CASSFMEVKNTEAFF
CDR3 DNA: TGTGCCAGCAGCTTCATGGAGGTGAAGAACACTGAAGCTTTCTTT

J gene: TRBJ1-1
V gene: TRBV5-1
D gene: .
clone size: .
CDR3 protein: CASSLEFGGGTEAFF
CDR3 DNA: TGCGCCAGCAGCTTGGAATTTGGGGGAGGAACTGAAGCTTTCTTT

J gene: TRBJ1-2
V gene: TRBV3-1/TRBV3-2
D gene: .
clone size: .
CDR3 protein: CASSLQTANSEGYTF
CDR3 DNA: TGTGCCAGCAGCCTTCAAACTGCGAATTCTGAGGGCTACACCTTC

J gene: TRBJ2-1
V gene: TRBV24-1
D gene: .
clone size: once
CDR3 protein: CATSDPSEGSEYNEQFF
CDR3 DNA: TGTGCCACCAGTGATCCTTCGGAGGGTAGCGAATACAATGAGCAGTTCTTC

J gene: TRBJ2-1
V gene: TRBV9
D gene: .
clone size: .
CDR3 protein: CASSVPISYNEQFF
CDR3 DNA: TGTGCCAGCAGCGTCCCAATCTCCTACAATGAGCAGTTCTTC

J gene: TRBJ2-7
V gene: TRBV23-1
D gene: TRBD1
clone size: once
CDR3 protein: CASSRSGQGLSHEQYF
CDR3 DNA: TGCGCCAGCAGTCGCTCGGGACAGGGGCTGTCTCACGAGCAGTACTTC

J gene: TRBJ2-7
V gene: TRBV27
D gene: TRBD2
clone size: .
CDR3 protein: CASRLAGTSYEQYF
CDR3 DNA: TGTGCCAGCAGATTAGCGGGAACTTCCTACGAGCAGTACTTC